This entry features one TCR beta chain sequence. This CDR3 has 17 residues. The germline V gene encodes CDR1 WNHNN and CDR2 SYGVQD (reference sequence). With 4 bases removed from V and 10 bases from J, the gap between germline ends came to 26 bases. The data belong to a study of blood T cell repertoires in COVID-19. Sequencing was performed with immunoSEQ multiplex PCR; in TCRdb, only in-frame clones are kept and a portion is missing. Among 95,000 to 110,000 clones listed, approximately 88% were seen once. Sequencing was carried out using peripheral blood. This sequence was found in a woman in her fifties or sixties with acute or convalescent COVID-19. The chain joins TRBV10-1 to TRBJ2-1; D possibly corresponds to TRBD1 (6 bases). The CDR3 protein is CASSAGRPRGEGQEQFF. The CDR3 nucleotides are TGCGCCAGCAGTGCCGGAAGACCCAGGGGCGAGGGTCAGGAGCAGTTCTTC.